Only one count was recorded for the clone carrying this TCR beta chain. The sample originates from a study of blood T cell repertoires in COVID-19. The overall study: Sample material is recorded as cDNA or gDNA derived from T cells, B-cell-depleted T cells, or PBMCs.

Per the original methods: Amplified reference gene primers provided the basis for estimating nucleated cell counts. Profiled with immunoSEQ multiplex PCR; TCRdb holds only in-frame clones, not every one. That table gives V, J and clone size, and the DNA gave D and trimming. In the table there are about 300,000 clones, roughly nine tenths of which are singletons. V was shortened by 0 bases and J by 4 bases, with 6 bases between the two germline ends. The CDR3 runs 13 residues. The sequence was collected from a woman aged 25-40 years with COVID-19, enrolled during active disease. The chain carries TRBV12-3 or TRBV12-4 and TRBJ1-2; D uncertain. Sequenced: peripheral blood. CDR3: CASSLAVRYGYTF. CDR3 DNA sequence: TGTGCCAGCAGTTTAGCCGTCCGCTATGGCTACACCTTC.